The sequence of this T cell receptor (beta chain) was determined in a study of blood T cell repertoires in COVID-19 (dated by TCRdb to about 2020). At the level of the whole study: Collaborator samples came from the United States, Italy and Spain and covered acute and convalescent phases of COVID-19. The material from the prospective study consisted of cDNA or gDNA derived from T cells, B-cell-depleted T cells, or PBMCs. Subjects who had been exposed to COVID-19, were actively infected with it, or had recovered from it provided the deeply sampled blood TCRbeta repertoires that made up the dataset. A freely available public database, intended as a resource for researchers studying the immune response to SARS-CoV-2, is where the repertoires were released. The samples were drawn from the first 160 participants of the ongoing ImmuneRACE study and from some 1,300 subjects provided by 6 global collaborators. The sample metadata nearly always contained a de-identified subject ID, COVID-19 status, age in years and sex. HLA class I and class II types, where available, came from metadata supplied by the sample provider rather than from assay-based typing. Broader findings and caveats from the paper: The amount of clinical and demographic metadata varied by source and participant and was provided uncurated.

Comment on this clone: Its antigen target is currently unknown. Base qualities are not recorded, but no much larger clone differs from it by a single base.

The immunoSEQ Assay, a bias-controlled multiplex PCR, was used to amplify TCRbeta CDR3 regions from genomic DNA. Processing in the source paper ran as follows. The number of nucleated cells in each sample was estimated from the amplification of reference gene primers within the assay. Sequence reads were collapsed and filtered to measure the absolute abundance of every unique TCRbeta CDR3 rearrangement. For each sample, productive Simpson clonality was calculated by taking the square root of Simpson's diversity index across productive rearrangements. In its TCRdb copy, this immuneACCESS table keeps in-frame sequences only and misses some clones. Where compared with another copy, unresolved V genes explain less than half of these, and the others have no known cause. The V and J calls and the clone size are those of that table, but D and trimming were determined from the DNA. The sample table lists 65,000 to 85,000 clones, about 73% of them with a count of one. The top ten constitute roughly 5.6% of the sample.

Whole blood was collected in K2EDTA tubes by collaborating institutions according to the institutions' own protocols. For TCRbeta analysis, collaborator samples were shipped as frozen whole blood, as isolated PBMCs, or as DNA extracted from either sample type. The V end loses 7 bases and the J end loses 2 bases, and a stretch of 15 bases separates them. CDR1 and CDR2 are drawn from the germline V gene (reference sequence): MNHEY, SMNVEV. Inclusive of the bounding cysteine and phenylalanine, the CDR3 is 14 residues long. The sequence is cut down to CDR3 DNA, 42 bases in frame from base 1. The sequenced sample consisted of peripheral blood. The receptor chain draws on TRBV27 and TRBJ2-7, and the D gene may be TRBD1, 6 bases matching. This clonotype was obtained from a middle-aged man with active or convalescent COVID-19. DNA sequence: TGTGCCAGCACCCCGACCGGGACAACCTACGAGCAGTACTTC. The encoded protein is CASTPTGTTYEQYF.